The 10 T cell receptor beta chains below were found in one sample sequenced in a study of CD8 T cells in ankylosing spondylitis. TCRdb ran MiXCR on the 5' RACE reads and lists one entry per CDR3 protein. Of under 30,000 distinct CDR3 sequences in the sample, under 15% were seen once. The specimen was blood. These receptor sequences come from a male donor with ankylosing spondylitis or in good health (not recorded which).

This clonotype was observed a few times. The chain combines TRBV21-1 with TRBJ2-3. TRBV21-1 is designated a pseudogene. The CDR3 has 12 residues. CDR3 coding DNA: TGTGCCAGCGGTCCTAGCACAGATACGCAGTATTTT. Amino acids: CASGPSTDTQYF.

The V call is TRBV29-1, the J call TRBJ1-4, with no clear D. Germline assignment: CDR1 SQVTM and CDR2 ANQGSEA. Trimming left V 4 bases short and J 6 bases short, with 3 bases between. The CDR3 consists of 10 residues. The CDR3 region has the DNA TGCAGCGTTGGAGATGAAAAACTGTTTTTT. Translated: CSVGDEKLFF.

There are many counts of this clonotype. This rearrangement joins TRBV5-4 to TRBJ2-1; TRBD2 matches at 9 bases. In germline, CDR1 is SGHNT, CDR2 YYREEE (reference sequence). The CDR3 extends over 15 amino acids. Trimming cost V 0 bases and J 5 bases; bases outside gene matches: 3. Here the CDR3 reads CASSLVAGAHNEQFF. DNA of the CDR3: TGTGCCAGCAGCTTGGTAGCGGGAGCTCACAATGAGCAGTTCTTC.

Many counts were recorded for this clonotype. The chain links TRBV5-1 to TRBJ2-3; D unresolved. This CDR3 has 16 residues. The V end was cut by 0 bases, the J end by 0 bases, with 11 bases between. Germline lookup yields CDR1 SGHRS and CDR2 YFSETQ. The CDR3 here is CASSLVQSASTDTQYF. The CDR3 nucleotides read TGCGCCAGCAGCTTGGTCCAGAGTGCTAGCACAGATACGCAGTATTTT.

In its sample, this clonotype was seen many times. The chain recombines TRBV7-2 with TRBJ1-1; 7 bases map to TRBD1. Germline CDR1 SGHTA, CDR2 FQGNSA. Losses at the gene ends were 5 bases for V and 5 bases for J; bases not matched to a gene: 8. The CDR3 is 14 amino acids. The CDR3 region has the DNA TGTGCCAGCAGCCCTGCAGGGGGTTGGACTGAAGCTTTCTTT. Translating gives CASSPAGGWTEAFF. The whole variable domain, filled in from reference TRBV7-2 and TRBJ1-1, reads GAGVSQSPSNKVTEKGKDVELRCDPISGHTALYWYRQSLGQGLEFLIYFQGNSAPDKSGLPSDRFSAERTGGSVSTLTIQRTQQEDSAVYLCASSPAGGWTEAFFGQGTRLTVV.

The chain is built from TRBV7-3 and TRBJ2-3; tentatively, D is TRBD1 (6 bases). V was pared by 5 bases and J by 0 bases, with 9 bases between. The CDR3 extends over 14 amino acids. CDR1 SGHTA and CDR2 FQGTGA come from the germline V gene. The CDR3 coding sequence is TGTGCCAGCAGCCGGACAGTCAGCACAGATACGCAGTATTTT. Its protein is CASSRTVSTDTQYF. The full variable domain, completed using reference TRBV7-3 and TRBJ2-3, is GAGVSQTPSNKVTEKGKYVELRCDPISGHTALYWYRQSLGQGPEFLIYFQGTGAADDSGLPNDRFFAVRPEGSVSTLKIQRTERGDSAVYLCASSRTVSTDTQYFGPGTRLTVL.

This clonotype was recorded a few times. The chain couples TRBV15 to TRBJ2-3; no firm D call. CDR1 LNHNV and CDR2 YYDKDF come from the germline V gene (reference sequence). Between the trimmed V and J ends, which lost 1 base and 0 bases, there was a span of 8 bases. The CDR3 runs 15 residues. Written as DNA, the CDR3 is TGTGCCACCAGCAGAGGCTTAGGGAGCACAGATACGCAGTATTTT. Translated, it gives CATSRGLGSTDTQYF.

This clonotype has ten or more counts. The rearrangement joins TRBV27 to TRBJ1-1; D might be TRBD1 (6 bases). CDR3 length: 14 amino acids. The V end lost 2 bases, the J end lost 7 bases, and 14 bases lay between the germline ends. CDR1 is MNHEY, CDR2 SMNVEV, per germline (reference sequence). The CDR3, as DNA: TGTGCCAGCAGTTTACTTCCAGGGGAGAGTGAAGCTTTCTTT. Translating it yields CASSLLPGESEAFF.

There are many counts of this clonotype. The chain combines TRBV28 with TRBJ2-3, with a tentative D call TRBD2 (5 bases). The CDR3 runs to 13 residues. Trimming removed 6 bases from V and 0 bases from J, with 7 bases in between. Germline values: CDR1 MDHEN, CDR2 SYDVKM. CDR3: CASSEGSTDTQYF. CDR3 coding DNA: TGTGCCAGCAGCGAGGGAAGCACAGATACGCAGTATTTT.

This sequence joins TRBV7-3 and TRBJ2-1; D may match TRBD1 or TRBD2 (5 bases each). The germline gives CDR1 SGHTA, CDR2 FQGTGA. The CDR3 has 12 residues. The V end was cut by 2 bases, the J end by 13 bases, with 12 bases between. CDR3 sequence: CASSLGTGPQFF. The CDR3 DNA reads TGTGCCAGCAGCTTAGGGACGGGCCCTCAGTTCTTC. The full variable domain, in which reference TRBV7-3 and TRBJ2-1 provide the parts outside the CDR3, is GAGVSQTPSNKVTEKGKYVELRCDPISGHTALYWYRQSLGQGPEFLIYFQGTGAADDSGLPNDRFFAVRPEGSVSTLKIQRTERGDSAVYLCASSLGTGPQFFGPGTRLTVL.